One and the same sample provided the 8 T cell receptor beta chains below, sequenced in a study of T cells after yellow fever vaccination. From the 5' RACE reads, TCRdb called clonotypes with MiXCR, one entry per CDR3 protein. The table has roughly 120,000 distinct CDR3 sequences, roughly 6.8% seen once. The material sequenced was CD4+ T cells sorted from PBMCs, taken 35 to 50 days after the first yellow fever vaccination. These receptors all stem from a man between 18 and 35 years old who received the YFV17D yellow fever vaccine.

This clonotype was observed many times. The chain links TRBV5-4 to TRBJ2-7; 7 bases are a match to TRBD1. The CDR3 has 13 residues. Germline V gene sequence: CDR1 SGHNT, CDR2 YYREEE (reference sequence). V lost 4 bases to trimming and J lost 6 bases; unmatched junction nucleotides: 7. The DNA for the CDR3 is TGTGCCAGCAGCCCGCCGACAGGGTTCGAGCAGTACTTC. Protein product: CASSPPTGFEQYF.

This clonotype was counted ten times or more. The CDR3 region has the DNA TGTGCCAGCAGTTACTCGAACAGCGGTACCTACGAGCAGTACGTC. It codes for CASSYSNSGTYEQYV. The chain is built from TRBV6-2 or TRBV6-3 and TRBJ2-7; a weak D match, TRBD2 (5 bases). Germline V gene data show CDR1 as MNHEY and CDR2 as SVGEGT. Trimming took off 0 bases at V and 2 bases at J, with 11 bases between the two ends. The CDR3 sequence is 15 residues long.

This clonotype was observed at least ten times. The chain couples TRBV27 to TRBJ2-1, with 15 bases that match TRBD2. The CDR3 length is 18 residues. Germline loops: CDR1 MNHEY, CDR2 SMNVEV (reference sequence). Unmatched junction bases numbered 7, after V lost 4 bases and J lost 3 bases. Written as DNA, the CDR3 is TGTGCCAGCAGTTCCGGACTAGCGGGGGGGCATGGCTACAATGAGCAGTTCTTC. Translation gives CASSSGLAGGHGYNEQFF.

This clonotype has ten or more counts. The J gene is TRBJ1-5, the V gene TRBV10-3, with no clear D. CDR1 and CDR2 (germline): ENHRY, SYGVKD. Trimming took 3 bases from V and 3 from J, leaving 3 bases between them. The CDR3 sequence is 12 residues long. The CDR3 loop is CAISDSNQPQHF. In DNA, the CDR3 is TGTGCCATCAGTGACTCCAATCAGCCCCAGCATTTT.

This clonotype was detected many times. The chain has TRBV10-3 and TRBJ2-1, with TRBD2 matching over 7 bases. Losses at the gene ends were 3 bases for V and 5 bases for J; bases not matched to a gene: 10. Germline CDR1 is ENHRY and CDR2 is SYGVKD. The CDR3 length is 16 residues. CDR3 region: CAISDEGGGINNEQFF. The DNA of the CDR3 is TGTGCCATCAGTGATGAAGGCGGGGGAATCAACAATGAGCAGTTCTTC.

This clonotype was seen repeatedly, ten times or more. The chain recombines TRBV10-3 with TRBJ1-2; 10 positions agree with TRBD1. Looked up from germline, CDR1 is ENHRY and CDR2 is SYGVKD. There are 14 residues in the CDR3. V shed 6 bases, J shed 6 bases, and the junction held 7 bases outside the gene matches. DNA of the CDR3: TGTGCCATCAGATCTTCGACAGGGGGCGATGGCTACACCTTC. It yields the protein CAIRSSTGGDGYTF.

This clonotype was detected ten times or more. This chain uses TRBV4-3 with TRBJ2-6; D possibly corresponds to TRBD2 (6 bases). The CDR3 consists of 16 residues. Trimming removed 1 base from V and 0 bases from J, with 7 bases in between. Germline CDR1 LGHNA, CDR2 YSLEER. DNA of the CDR3: TGCGCCAGCAGCCAAGGAGCGGGCTCTGGGGCCAACGTCCTGACTTTC. Protein product: CASSQGAGSGANVLTF.

This clonotype was counted many times. The DNA for the CDR3 is TGTGCCAGCAGTACCGGGAACCAGCCCCAGCATTTT. Translation gives CASSTGNQPQHF. The chain links TRBV6-5 to TRBJ1-5; the D is unclear. Germline loops: CDR1 MNHEY, CDR2 SVGAGI. The CDR3 is made up of 12 amino acids. The V end lost 5 bases, the J end lost 7 bases, and 9 bases lay between the germline ends.